This is a list of T cell receptor beta chains from one sample in a study of chemoradiotherapy in HPV16-positive cancers. TCRdb keeps only in-frame clones here, not all; method: immunoSEQ multiplex PCR. The sample has about 5,200 clones, around 84% seen once. Sequenced here: tumor tissue, sampled from a patient who underwent chemoradiotherapy. These receptors all stem from a human donor with HPV-associated anogenital cancer. Both conserved end residues are part of each CDR3. The order of the fields is clone size, D gene, J gene, V gene, CDR3 DNA, CDR3 protein. A D gene is named only where the DNA matches it firmly. The size field is filled for only some rows; it gives once, few, many or a size class.

abundance: -
d_gene: -
j_gene: TRBJ1-4
v_gene: TRBV25-1
CDR3nt: TGTGCCAGCAGTGACCCGGGACGAAAAAATGAAAAACTGTTTTTT
CDR3aa: CASSDPGRKNEKLFF

abundance: -
d_gene: -
j_gene: TRBJ2-1
v_gene: TRBV7-2
CDR3nt: TGTGCCAGCAGCTTAGACAGTTTGGGACGGTCGAACAATGAGCAGTTCTTC
CDR3aa: CASSLDSLGRSNNEQFF

abundance: medium-sized
d_gene: TRBD1
j_gene: TRBJ1-1
v_gene: TRBV6-5
CDR3nt: TGTGCCAGCAATCCAGGGGGAGGAAGGACTGAAGCTTTCTTT
CDR3aa: CASNPGGGRTEAFF

abundance: -
d_gene: -
j_gene: TRBJ2-2
v_gene: TRBV5-1
CDR3nt: TGCGCCAGCAGCTTGCGAAAAGCGAACACCGGGGAGCTGTTTTTT
CDR3aa: CASSLRKANTGELFF

abundance: -
d_gene: -
j_gene: TRBJ2-5
v_gene: TRBV9
CDR3nt: TGTGCCAGCAGCGTATCAGGGAGGGAGACCCAGTACTTC
CDR3aa: CASSVSGRETQYF

abundance: once
d_gene: -
j_gene: TRBJ1-1
v_gene: TRBV18
CDR3nt: TGTGCCAGCTCACCATTTAACAGGGTAAACACTGAAGCTTTCTTT
CDR3aa: CASSPFNRVNTEAFF

abundance: -
d_gene: -
j_gene: TRBJ1-1
v_gene: TRBV5-1
CDR3nt: TGCGCCAGCAGCTTGAACATACGGGGGGGTATGAACACTGAAGCTTTCTTT
CDR3aa: CASSLNIRGGMNTEAFF

abundance: -
d_gene: -
j_gene: TRBJ1-1
v_gene: TRBV5-1
CDR3nt: TGCGCCAGCAGCTTGGGCAGGGTGGGTCGCACTGAAGCTTTCTTT
CDR3aa: CASSLGRVGRTEAFF

abundance: -
d_gene: -
j_gene: TRBJ1-2
v_gene: TRBV29-1
CDR3nt: TGCAGCGTTGAGGGTCGGGGGGCGGATGGCTACACCTTC
CDR3aa: CSVEGRGADGYTF

abundance: once
d_gene: -
j_gene: TRBJ2-2
v_gene: TRBV5-6
CDR3nt: TGTGCCAGCAGCTTGAGGTATATCGGGGAGCTGTTTTTT
CDR3aa: CASSLRYIGELFF

abundance: -
d_gene: TRBD1
j_gene: TRBJ1-6
v_gene: TRBV30
CDR3nt: TGTGCCTGGAGTGGGGACAGGCTTAATTCACCCCTCCACTTT
CDR3aa: CAWSGDRLNSPLHF

abundance: -
d_gene: TRBD1
j_gene: TRBJ1-1
v_gene: TRBV7-2
CDR3nt: TGTGCCAGCAGCTTAGATCCCGGACAGGGTGACACTGAAGCTTTCTTT
CDR3aa: CASSLDPGQGDTEAFF

abundance: -
d_gene: -
j_gene: TRBJ2-3
v_gene: TRBV7-8
CDR3nt: TGTGCCAGCAGCTTAGTCGTCAACCAAAGAGCAGATACGCAGTATTTT
CDR3aa: CASSLVVNQRADTQYF

abundance: -
d_gene: TRBD1
j_gene: TRBJ1-1
v_gene: TRBV5-1
CDR3nt: TGCGCCAGCAGTCGGACAGGGGGGGGTCTGAACACTGAAGCTTTCTTT
CDR3aa: CASSRTGGGLNTEAFF

abundance: -
d_gene: TRBD1
j_gene: TRBJ2-7
v_gene: TRBV13
CDR3nt: TGTGCCAGCAGCTTAAGACAGGGGGCGCGGGGCGAGCAGTACTTC
CDR3aa: CASSLRQGARGEQYF

abundance: -
d_gene: -
j_gene: TRBJ1-1
v_gene: TRBV7-9
CDR3nt: TGTGCCAGCAACGGACGGTTGAACACTGAAGCTTTCTTT
CDR3aa: CASNGRLNTEAFF

abundance: few
d_gene: TRBD1
j_gene: TRBJ1-1
v_gene: TRBV7-9
CDR3nt: TGTGCCAGCAGCCCTAGTACAGGGGGAGGTAGTGGAGCTTTCTTT
CDR3aa: CASSPSTGGGSGAFF

abundance: -
d_gene: TRBD2
j_gene: TRBJ2-7
v_gene: TRBV7-2
CDR3nt: TGTGCCAGCAGCTTAAAGAGGTCTAGCGGGGCCAGCTCCTACGAGCAGTACTTC
CDR3aa: CASSLKRSSGASSYEQYF

abundance: -
d_gene: TRBD2
j_gene: TRBJ2-3
v_gene: TRBV30
CDR3nt: TGTGCCTGGAGCCACTCCGGGGCGGGGGGTAGAGATACGCAGTATTTT
CDR3aa: CAWSHSGAGGRDTQYF